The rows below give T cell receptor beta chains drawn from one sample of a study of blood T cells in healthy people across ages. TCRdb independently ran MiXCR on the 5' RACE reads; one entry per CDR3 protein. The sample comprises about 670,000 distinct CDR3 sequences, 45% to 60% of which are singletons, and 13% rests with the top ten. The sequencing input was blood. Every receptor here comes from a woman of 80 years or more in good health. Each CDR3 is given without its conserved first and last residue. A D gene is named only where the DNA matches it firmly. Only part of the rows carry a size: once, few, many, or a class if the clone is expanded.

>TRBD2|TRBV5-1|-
ASSLWSGTSYEQY
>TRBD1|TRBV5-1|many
ASSLGDRGSTDTQY
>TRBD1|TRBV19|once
ASTPWGQGFTEAF
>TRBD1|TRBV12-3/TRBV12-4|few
ASSLRTGLIGETQY
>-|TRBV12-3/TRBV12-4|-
ASTPLGVNYGYT
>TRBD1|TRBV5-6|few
ASSLVGTGVDNEQF
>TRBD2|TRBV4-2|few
ASSQVFLAGGTGELF
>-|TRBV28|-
ASTVGGGTEAF
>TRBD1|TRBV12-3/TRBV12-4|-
ASSTDDRGLAGTQY
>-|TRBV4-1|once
ASSQVGSMNTEAF
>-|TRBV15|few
TTSRSQGVATDTQY
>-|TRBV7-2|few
ASSLAPGIYGYT
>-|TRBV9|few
ASSPAGNSDTQY
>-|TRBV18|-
ASSPSRIYEQY
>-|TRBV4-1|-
ASSQHPVSGNTIY